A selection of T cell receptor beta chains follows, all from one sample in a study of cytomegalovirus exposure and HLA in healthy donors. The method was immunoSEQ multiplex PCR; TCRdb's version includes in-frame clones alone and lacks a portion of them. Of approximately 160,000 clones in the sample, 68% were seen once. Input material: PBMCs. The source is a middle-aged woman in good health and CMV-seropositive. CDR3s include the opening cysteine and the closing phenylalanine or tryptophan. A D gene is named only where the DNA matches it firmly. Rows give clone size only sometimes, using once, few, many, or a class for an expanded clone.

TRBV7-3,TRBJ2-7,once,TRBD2,CASSLSGGSYEQYF,TGTGCCAGCAGCCTTAGCGGGGGATCCTACGAGCAGTACTTC
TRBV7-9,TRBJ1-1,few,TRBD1,CASSLGQANTEAFF,TGTGCCAGCAGCTTGGGACAGGCGAACACTGAAGCTTTCTTT
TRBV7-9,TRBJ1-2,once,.,CASSLDLRGYTF,TGTGCCAGCAGCTTAGATCTCCGGGGTTACACCTTC
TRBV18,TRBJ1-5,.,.,CASSQGEDQPQHF,TGTGCCAGCTCACAGGGGGAAGACCAGCCCCAGCATTTT
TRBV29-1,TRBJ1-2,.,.,CSVGVKQGGIRYGYTF,TGCAGCGTTGGGGTAAAACAGGGTGGAATTAGATATGGCTACACCTTC
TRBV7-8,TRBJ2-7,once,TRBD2,CASSLGQREDWREQYF,TGTGCCAGCAGCCTTGGTCAGCGGGAGGATTGGCGGGAGCAGTACTTC
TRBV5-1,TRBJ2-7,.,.,CASSLGPLYEQYF,TGCGCCAGCAGCTTGGGTCCCCTGTACGAGCAGTACTTC
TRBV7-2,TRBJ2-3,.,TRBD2,CASSLALAEHTQYF,TGTGCCAGCAGCTTAGCACTAGCGGAGCATACGCAGTATTTT
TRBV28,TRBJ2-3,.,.,CASTLADTQYF,TGTGCCAGCACCTTAGCCGATACGCAGTATTTT
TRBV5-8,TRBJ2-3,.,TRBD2,CASSFRRGESTDTQYF,TGTGCCAGCAGCTTCCGGCGGGGGGAGAGCACAGATACGCAGTATTTT
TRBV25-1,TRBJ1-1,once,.,CASSGYGGEWTNEAFF,TGTGCCAGCAGTGGTTACGGGGGGGAGTGGACAAATGAAGCTTTCTTT
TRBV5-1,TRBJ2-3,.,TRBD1,CASSLPTGRSADTQYF,TGCGCCAGCAGCTTACCGACAGGGCGTAGCGCAGATACGCAGTATTTT
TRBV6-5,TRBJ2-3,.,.,CASRTGGGPEYF,TGTGCCAGCAGGACCGGCGGGGGCCCCGAGTATTTT
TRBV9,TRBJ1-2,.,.,CASSVDQLGAANYGYTF,TGTGCCAGCAGCGTAGACCAACTCGGAGCGGCTAACTATGGCTACACCTTC
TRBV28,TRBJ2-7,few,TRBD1,CASRSGGGYEQYF,TGTGCCAGCAGGTCAGGGGGCGGCTACGAGCAGTACTTC
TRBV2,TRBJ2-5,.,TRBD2,CASSEGLAGETQYF,TGTGCCAGCAGTGAGGGACTAGCGGGAGAGACCCAGTACTTC
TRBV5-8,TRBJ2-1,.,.,CASSFYEQFF,TGTGCCAGCAGCTTCTATGAGCAGTTCTTC
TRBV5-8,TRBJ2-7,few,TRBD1,CASSLADRGYEQYF,TGTGCCAGCAGCTTGGCCGACAGGGGGTACGAGCAGTACTTC
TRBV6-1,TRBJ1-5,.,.,CASSEARYSNQPQHF,TGTGCCAGCAGCGAAGCGCGGTATAGCAATCAGCCCCAGCATTTT
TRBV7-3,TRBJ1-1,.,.,CASSLSTGSMNTEAFF,TGTGCCAGCAGCTTATCGACAGGTTCAATGAACACTGAAGCTTTCTTT
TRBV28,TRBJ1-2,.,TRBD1,CASSFGDRDYTF,TGTGCCAGCAGTTTTGGAGACAGGGACTACACCTTC
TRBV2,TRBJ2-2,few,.,CASSDLDTSTGELFF,TGTGCCAGCAGTGACTTGGACACAAGCACCGGGGAGCTGTTTTTT
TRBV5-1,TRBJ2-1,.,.,CASSSLTTNEQFF,TGCGCCAGCAGCTCCCTGACTACCAATGAGCAGTTCTTC
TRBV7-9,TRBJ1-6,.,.,CASSYTAEGVGNSPLHF,TGTGCCAGCAGCTACACAGCTGAGGGTGTGGGTAATTCACCCCTCCACTTT
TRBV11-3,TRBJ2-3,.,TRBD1,CASSLGDRSSTDTQYF,TGTGCCAGCAGCCTAGGGGACAGATCTAGCACAGATACGCAGTATTTT
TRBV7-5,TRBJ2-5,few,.,CARSLGLAKETQYF,TGTGCCAGAAGCTTAGGACTAGCGAAAGAGACCCAGTACTTC
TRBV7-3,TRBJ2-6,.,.,CASSLDSSGANVLTF,TGTGCCAGCAGCCTGGACAGCTCTGGGGCCAACGTCCTGACTTTC
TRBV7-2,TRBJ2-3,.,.,CASTRGSTDTQYF,TGTGCCAGCACCCGCGGCAGCACAGATACGCAGTATTTT
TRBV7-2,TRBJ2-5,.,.,CASRDGQWDGETQYF,TGTGCCAGCAGAGATGGACAGTGGGATGGCGAGACCCAGTACTTC
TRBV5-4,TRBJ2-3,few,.,CASSLFSTDTQYF,TGTGCCAGCAGCCTATTTAGCACAGATACGCAGTATTTT
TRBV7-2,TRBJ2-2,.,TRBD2,CASSLHGGGDTGELFF,TGTGCCAGCAGCTTACACGGCGGGGGAGACACCGGGGAGCTGTTTTTT
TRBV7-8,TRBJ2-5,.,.,CASSGRRGETQYF,TGTGCCAGCAGCGGGAGACGAGGGGAGACCCAGTACTTC
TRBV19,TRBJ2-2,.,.,CASRAPDTGELFF,TGTGCCAGTAGGGCACCAGACACCGGGGAGCTGTTTTTT
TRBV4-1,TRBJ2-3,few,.,CASSQEGRRADTQYF,TGCGCCAGCAGCCAAGAAGGTCGGAGGGCGGATACGCAGTATTTT
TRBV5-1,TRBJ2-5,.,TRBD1,CASSTGQGGTQYF,TGCGCCAGCAGCACGGGACAGGGGGGGACCCAGTACTTC
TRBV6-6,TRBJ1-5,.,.,CASSRDIDSNQPQHF,TGTGCCAGCAGTCGGGACATAGATAGCAATCAGCCCCAGCATTTT
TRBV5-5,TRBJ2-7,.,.,CASSLGRSYEQYF,TGTGCCAGCAGCCTGGGACGGAGCTACGAGCAGTACTTC
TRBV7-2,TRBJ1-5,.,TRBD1,CASSLGQGGQPQHF,TGTGCCAGCAGCTTAGGACAGGGGGGACAGCCCCAGCATTTT
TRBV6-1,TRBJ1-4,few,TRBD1,CASREQGAGEKLFF,TGTGCCAGCAGGGAACAGGGGGCTGGTGAAAAACTGTTTTTT
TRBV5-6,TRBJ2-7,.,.,CASSTDKHEQYF,TGTGCCAGCAGCACGGACAAGCACGAGCAGTACTTC
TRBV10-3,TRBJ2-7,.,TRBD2,CAIARTSGTEEQYF,TGTGCCATCGCACGGACTAGCGGGACGGAAGAGCAGTACTTC
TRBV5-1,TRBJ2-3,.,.,CASSLTEQARTDTQYF,TGCGCCAGCAGCTTGACTGAACAGGCCCGCACAGATACGCAGTATTTT
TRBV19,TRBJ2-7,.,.,CASSIRAEITYEQYF,TGTGCCAGTAGTATCCGAGCGGAGATTACCTACGAGCAGTACTTC
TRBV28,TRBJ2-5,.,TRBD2,CASSSSGRALRRETQYF,TGTGCCAGCAGTTCTAGCGGGAGGGCCCTCCGACGGGAGACCCAGTACTTC
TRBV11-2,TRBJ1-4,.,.,CASSPRGWATNEKLFF,TGTGCCAGCAGCCCCCGGGGGTGGGCAACTAATGAAAAACTGTTTTTT
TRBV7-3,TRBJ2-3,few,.,CASSFGSGDTQYF,TGTGCCAGCAGCTTCGGAAGCGGAGATACGCAGTATTTT
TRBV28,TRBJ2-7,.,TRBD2,CASSSQAGGIYEQYF,TGTGCCAGCAGTTCCCAAGCGGGAGGTATATACGAGCAGTACTTC
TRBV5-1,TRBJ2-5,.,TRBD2,CASSPGVTSGQETQYF,TGCGCCAGCAGCCCAGGCGTGACTAGCGGGCAAGAGACCCAGTACTTC
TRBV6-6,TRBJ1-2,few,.,CASRSTGYGYTF,TGTGCCAGCAGGTCCACAGGGTATGGCTACACCTTC
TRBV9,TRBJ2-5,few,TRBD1,CASSKEGAGRETQYF,TGTGCCAGCAGCAAAGAGGGGGCTGGGAGAGAGACCCAGTACTTC
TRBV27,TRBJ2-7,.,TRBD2,CASSPQTSGGLKQYF,TGTGCCAGCAGCCCCCAGACTAGCGGGGGACTGAAGCAGTACTTC
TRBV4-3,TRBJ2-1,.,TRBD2,CASSQGLAGGLSYNEQFF,TGCGCCAGCAGCCAAGGTCTAGCGGGGGGCCTTTCCTACAATGAGCAGTTCTTC
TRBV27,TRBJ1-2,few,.,CASSAGSAWGYTF,TGTGCCAGCAGTGCCGGGTCCGCTTGGGGCTACACCTTC
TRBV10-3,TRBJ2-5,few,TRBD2,CAISEPSGGQETQYF,TGTGCCATCAGTGAGCCTAGCGGGGGGCAAGAGACCCAGTACTTC
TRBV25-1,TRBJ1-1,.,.,CASSEPGTKNTEAFF,TGTGCCAGCAGTGAACCCGGGACAAAGAACACTGAAGCTTTCTTT
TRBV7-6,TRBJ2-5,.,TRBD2,CASSLRTSGGAEEETQYF,TGTGCCAGCAGCCTCAGGACTAGCGGGGGGGCGGAGGAGGAAACCCAGTACTTC
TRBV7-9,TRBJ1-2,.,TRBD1,CASSFGQGANGAYGYTF,TGTGCCAGCAGCTTTGGACAGGGGGCTAATGGGGCCTATGGCTACACCTTC